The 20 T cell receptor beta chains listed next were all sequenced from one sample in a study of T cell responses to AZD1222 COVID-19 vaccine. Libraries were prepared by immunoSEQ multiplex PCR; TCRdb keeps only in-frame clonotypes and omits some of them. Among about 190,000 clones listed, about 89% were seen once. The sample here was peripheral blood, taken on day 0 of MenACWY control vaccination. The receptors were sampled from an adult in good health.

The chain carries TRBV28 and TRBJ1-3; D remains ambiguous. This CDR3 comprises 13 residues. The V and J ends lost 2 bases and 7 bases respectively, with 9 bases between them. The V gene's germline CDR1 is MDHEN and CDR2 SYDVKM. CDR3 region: CASSLQASNTIYF. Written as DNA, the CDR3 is TGTGCCAGCAGTTTACAGGCCTCTAACACCATATATTTT.

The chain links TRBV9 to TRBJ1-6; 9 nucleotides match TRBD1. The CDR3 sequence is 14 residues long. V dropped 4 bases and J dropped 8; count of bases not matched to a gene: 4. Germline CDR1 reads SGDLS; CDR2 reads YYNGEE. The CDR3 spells CASSPQGAYSPLHF. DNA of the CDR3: TGTGCCAGCAGCCCACAGGGGGCTTATTCACCCCTCCACTTT.

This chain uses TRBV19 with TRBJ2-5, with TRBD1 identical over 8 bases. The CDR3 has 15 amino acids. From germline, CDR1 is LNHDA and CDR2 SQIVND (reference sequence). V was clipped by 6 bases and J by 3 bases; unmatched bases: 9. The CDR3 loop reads CASSRRGHGEETQYF. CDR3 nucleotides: TGTGCCAGTAGCCGCAGGGGGCATGGGGAAGAGACCCAGTACTTC.

CDR3 bases: TGCAGCGTTGAAGTAACCGGGACAAGGAACACTGAAGCTTTCTTT. It is translated as CSVEVTGTRNTEAFF. V gene TRBV29-1 combines with J gene TRBJ1-1, with D possibly being TRBD1 (6 bases). The length of the CDR3 is 15 residues. The V and J ends lost 1 base and 1 base respectively, with 13 bases between them. Germline V gene lookup returns CDR1 SQVTM and CDR2 ANQGSEA. The full variable domain, with the rest looked up from reference TRBV29-1 and TRBJ1-1, is SAVISQKPSRDICQRGTSLTIQCQVDSQVTMMFWYRQQPGQSLTLIATANQGSEATYESGFVIDKFPISRPNLTFSTLTVSNMSPEDSSIYLCSVEVTGTRNTEAFFGQGTRLTVV.

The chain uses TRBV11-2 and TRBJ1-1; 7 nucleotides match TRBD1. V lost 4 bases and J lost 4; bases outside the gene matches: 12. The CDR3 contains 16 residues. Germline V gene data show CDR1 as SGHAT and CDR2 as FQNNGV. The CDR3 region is CASSSNPGGKGTEAFF. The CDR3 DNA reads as TGTGCCAGCAGCTCAAACCCAGGGGGGAAGGGCACTGAAGCTTTCTTT.

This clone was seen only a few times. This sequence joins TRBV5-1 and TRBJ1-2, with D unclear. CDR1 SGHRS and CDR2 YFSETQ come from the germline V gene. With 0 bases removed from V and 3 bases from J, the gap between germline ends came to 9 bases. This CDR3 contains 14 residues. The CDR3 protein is CASSLERPDYGYTF. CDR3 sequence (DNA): TGCGCCAGCAGCTTGGAGCGTCCCGACTATGGCTACACCTTC.

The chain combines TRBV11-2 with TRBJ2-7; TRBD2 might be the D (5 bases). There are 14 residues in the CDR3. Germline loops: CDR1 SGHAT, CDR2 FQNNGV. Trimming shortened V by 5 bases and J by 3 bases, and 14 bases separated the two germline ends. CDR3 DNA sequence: TGTGCCAGCAGCCCCCGGTTAGGACTCTACGAGCAGTACTTC. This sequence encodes CASSPRLGLYEQYF. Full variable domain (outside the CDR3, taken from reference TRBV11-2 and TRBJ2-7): EAGVAQSPRYKIIEKRQSVAFWCNPISGHATLYWYQQILGQGPKLLIQFQNNGVVDDSQLPKDRFSAERLKGVDSTLKIQPAKLEDSAVYLCASSPRLGLYEQYFGPGTRLTVT.

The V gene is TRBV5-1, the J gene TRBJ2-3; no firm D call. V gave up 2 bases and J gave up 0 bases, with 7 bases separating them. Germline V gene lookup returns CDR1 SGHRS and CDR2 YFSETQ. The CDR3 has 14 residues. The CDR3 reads CASSFGSSTDTQYF. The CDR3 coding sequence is TGCGCCAGCAGCTTTGGCAGTAGCACAGATACGCAGTATTTT.

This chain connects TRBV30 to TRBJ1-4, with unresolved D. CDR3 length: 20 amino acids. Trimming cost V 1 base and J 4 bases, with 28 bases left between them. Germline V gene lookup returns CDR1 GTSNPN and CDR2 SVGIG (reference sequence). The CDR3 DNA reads TGTGCCTGGAGTGACGGTTTCCCGACAACCCGGGATGGTTATAATGAAAAACTGTTTTTT. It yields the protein CAWSDGFPTTRDGYNEKLFF.

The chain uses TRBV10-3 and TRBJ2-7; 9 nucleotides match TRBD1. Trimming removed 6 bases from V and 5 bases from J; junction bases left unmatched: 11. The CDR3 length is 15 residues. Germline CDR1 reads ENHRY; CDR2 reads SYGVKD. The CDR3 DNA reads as TGTGCCATCAGCCTACGCGGACAGGGGTTCGACGAGCAGTACTTC. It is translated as CAISLRGQGFDEQYF.

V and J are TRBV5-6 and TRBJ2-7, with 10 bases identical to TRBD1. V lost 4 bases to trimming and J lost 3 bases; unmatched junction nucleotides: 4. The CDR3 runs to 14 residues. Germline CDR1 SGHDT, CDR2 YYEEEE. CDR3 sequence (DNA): TGTGCCAGCAGCACCGGGACAGGGGACTACGAGCAGTACTTC. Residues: CASSTGTGDYEQYF.

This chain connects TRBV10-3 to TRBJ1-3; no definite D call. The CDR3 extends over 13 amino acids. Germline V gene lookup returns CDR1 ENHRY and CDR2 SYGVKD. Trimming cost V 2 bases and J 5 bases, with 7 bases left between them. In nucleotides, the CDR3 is TGTGCCATCAGTGAGGAGGCGCGAAACACCATATATTTT. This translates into CAISEEARNTIYF.

CDR3 bases: TGTGCCAGCAGCCAATCTTCGGATACGCAGTATTTT. Translation: CASSQSSDTQYF. This chain uses TRBV14 with TRBJ2-3; no definite D call. Trimming cost V 2 bases and J 6 bases, with 6 bases left between them. This CDR3 spans 12 amino acids. CDR1 and CDR2 (germline): SGHDN, FVKESK.

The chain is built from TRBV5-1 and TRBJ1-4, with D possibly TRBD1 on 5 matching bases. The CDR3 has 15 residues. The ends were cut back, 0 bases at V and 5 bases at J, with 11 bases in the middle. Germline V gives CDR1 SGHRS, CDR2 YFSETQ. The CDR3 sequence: CASSLAPGTNEKLFF. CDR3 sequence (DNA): TGCGCCAGCAGCTTGGCCCCGGGGACGAATGAAAAACTGTTTTTT.

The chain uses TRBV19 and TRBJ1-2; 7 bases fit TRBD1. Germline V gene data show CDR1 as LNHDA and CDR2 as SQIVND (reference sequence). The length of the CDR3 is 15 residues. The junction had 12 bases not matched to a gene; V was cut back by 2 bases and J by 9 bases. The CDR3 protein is CASSIKGGPRWSYTF. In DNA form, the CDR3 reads TGTGCCAGTAGTATAAAAGGGGGCCCGCGGTGGAGCTACACCTTC.

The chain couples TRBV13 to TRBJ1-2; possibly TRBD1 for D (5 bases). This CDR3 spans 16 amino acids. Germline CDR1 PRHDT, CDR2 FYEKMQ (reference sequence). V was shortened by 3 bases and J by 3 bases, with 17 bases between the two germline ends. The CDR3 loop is CASSFRPSGTDYGYTF. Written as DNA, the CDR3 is TGTGCCAGCAGCTTCAGACCCTCCGGGACGGACTATGGCTACACCTTC. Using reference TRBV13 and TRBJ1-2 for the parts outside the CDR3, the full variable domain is AAGVIQSPRHLIKEKRETATLKCYPIPRHDTVYWYQQGPGQDPQFLISFYEKMQSDKGSIPDRFSAQQFSDYHSELNMSSLELGDSALYFCASSFRPSGTDYGYTFGSGTRLTVV.

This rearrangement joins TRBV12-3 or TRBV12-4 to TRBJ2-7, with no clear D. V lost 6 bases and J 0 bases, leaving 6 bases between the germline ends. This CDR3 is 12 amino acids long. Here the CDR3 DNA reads TGTGCCAGCAGCACAGACTCCTACGAGCAGTACTTC. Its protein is CASSTDSYEQYF.

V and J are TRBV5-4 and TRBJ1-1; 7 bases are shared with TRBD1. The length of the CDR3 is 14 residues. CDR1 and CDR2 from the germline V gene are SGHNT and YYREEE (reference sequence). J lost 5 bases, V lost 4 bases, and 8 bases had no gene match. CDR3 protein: CASSGTGVRTEAFF. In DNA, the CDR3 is TGTGCCAGCAGCGGAACAGGGGTAAGGACTGAAGCTTTCTTT. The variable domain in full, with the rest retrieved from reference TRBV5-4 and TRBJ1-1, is ETGVTQSPTHLIKTRGQQVTLRCSSQSGHNTVSWYQQALGQGPQFIFQYYREEENGRGNFPPRFSGLQFPNYSSELNVNALELDDSALYLCASSGTGVRTEAFFGQGTRLTVV.

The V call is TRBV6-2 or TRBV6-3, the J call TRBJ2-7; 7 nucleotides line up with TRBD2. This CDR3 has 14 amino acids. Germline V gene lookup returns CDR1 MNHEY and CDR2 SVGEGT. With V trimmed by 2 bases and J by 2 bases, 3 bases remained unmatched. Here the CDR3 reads CASSYTSAAYEQYF. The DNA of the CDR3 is TGTGCCAGCAGTTACACTAGCGCTGCCTACGAGCAGTACTTC.

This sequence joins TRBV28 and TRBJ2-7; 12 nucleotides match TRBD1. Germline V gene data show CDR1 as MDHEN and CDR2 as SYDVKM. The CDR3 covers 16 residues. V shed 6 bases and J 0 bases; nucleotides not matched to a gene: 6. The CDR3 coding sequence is TGTGCCAGCAGGAGGGACAGGGGGCCATCCTCCTACGAGCAGTACTTC. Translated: CASRRDRGPSSYEQYF.